One sample yielded the 2 T cell receptor beta chains listed below, sequenced in a study of T cell responses to AZD1222 COVID-19 vaccine. Clones were read by immunoSEQ multiplex PCR, and TCRdb kept only the in-frame ones, dropping some. The sample contains 93,000 or so clones, approximately 88% of which appear only once. Source: peripheral blood, taken on day 0 of AZD1222 vaccination. These receptors were collected from an adult in good health.

This chain joins TRBV6-5 and TRBJ1-1; D unresolved. The CDR3 contains 10 residues. Germline CDR1 and CDR2: MNHEY and SVGAGI. V dropped 6 bases and J dropped 7 bases, with 6 bases sitting between them. As DNA, the CDR3 is TGTGCCAGCAGATCCGGTGAAGCTTTCTTT. Its protein is CASRSGEAFF.

The chain couples TRBV3-1 (or the pseudogene TRBV3-2) to TRBJ2-6; weak D call: TRBD2 (6 bases). CDR3 length: 18 residues. Germline CDR1 is LGHDT and CDR2 is YNNKEL (reference sequence). V lost 4 bases, J lost 4 bases, and 20 bases lay in between. CDR3 sequence reads: CASSPRDSRGTGANVLTF. The CDR3 region has the DNA TGTGCCAGCAGCCCTCGGGACTCCCGGGGTACAGGGGCCAACGTCCTGACTTTC.